Only a few counts were recorded for the clone carrying this T cell receptor (beta chain). The antigen is not known. From 5'RACE with constant-segment primers came TCR alpha and TCR beta cDNA libraries that carried sample barcodes and UMIs. TCRdb re-analysed the 5' RACE reads in MiXCR, keeping a single row per CDR3 protein. Here the sample spans some 250,000 distinct CDR3 sequences, more than 15% being singletons. This entry comes from a study of T-cell memory formation after mild COVID-19. Across the whole study: TCR clusters were mostly confined to one donor each. Study-wide results and caveats: Researchers report contracting CD4+ clones mostly in CM and EM, with CD8+ clones in EMRA. Specificity for SARS-CoV-2 was not confirmed among the second-wave clones peaking on day 37.

Germline trimming cut 4 bases from V and 0 bases from J; bases unmatched to any gene: 3. This CDR3 is 16 amino acids long. Germline CDR1 is SGHDT and CDR2 is YYEEEE. The sequence was obtained from a man younger than 35 who had mild COVID-19 (a few samples of this study predate the infection). Cell type and time point are not known. The chain employs TRBV5-6 and TRBJ2-3; 12 positions match TRBD2. What was sequenced was PBMCs or a T cell subset sorted from them (not recorded which). The chain's CDR3 is CASSPTSGRSTDTQYF. The CDR3 DNA is TGTGCCAGCAGCCCGACTAGCGGGAGAAGCACAGATACGCAGTATTTT.